This T cell receptor (beta chain) is from a study of graft-versus-host responses after intestinal transplantation. Overall study context: Every recipient had anti-thymocyte globulin induction and two to four years of tacrolimus plus steroids.

A word on this clone: Its matching antigen is unknown.

Findings and limits, study-wide: Early after transplant, HvG clones declined as circulating GvH clones peaked.

This CDR3 is 13 amino acids long. V was trimmed by 8 bases and J by 3 bases, leaving 11 bases between them. Germline-derived CDR1 and CDR2 are LNHDA and SQIVND (reference sequence). Sequencing was performed with immunoSEQ multiplex PCR; in TCRdb, only in-frame clones are kept and a portion is missing. This repertoire shows about 88,000 clones, approximately 94% found once; its top ten account for about 0.2%. The genes are TRBV19 and TRBJ1-5; D is possibly TRBD1 (5 bases). This receptor was obtained from a human donor who was the organ donor for an intestinal transplant. The material sequenced was unstimulated CD4+ T cells sorted from spleen or lymph node cells, taken before transplant. The CDR3 DNA follows: TGTGCCAGTGCCGCGGGGGTCAATCAGCCCCAGCATTTT. The encoded protein is CASAAGVNQPQHF. The whole variable domain, remainder taken from reference TRBV19 and TRBJ1-5, is DGGITQSPKYLFRKEGQNVTLSCEQNLNHDAMYWYRQDPGQGLRLIYYSQIVNDFQKGDIAEGYSVSREKKESFPLTVTSAQKNPTAFYLCASAAGVNQPQHFGDGTRLSIL.